These T cell receptor beta chains were read from a single sample in a study of T-cell memory formation after mild COVID-19. TCRdb independently ran MiXCR on the 5' RACE reads; one entry per CDR3 protein. The sample records 350,000 to 500,000 distinct CDR3 sequences, around 22% being singletons. The sample consisted of PBMCs or a T cell subset sorted from them (not recorded which). Every receptor here comes from an adult woman who had mild COVID-19 (a few samples of this study predate the infection). Cell type and time point are not known. The CDR3 runs from the conserved cysteine through the conserved F or W. A D gene is named only where the DNA matches it firmly. The size of a clone is reported for some rows only, either as once, few or many, or as a class for expanded clones.

v_call	j_call	d_call	clone_size	cdr3_nt	cdr3_aa
TRBV29-1	TRBJ2-3	NA	NA	TGCAGCGCGCAGCGGATCACAGATACGCAGTATTTT	CSAQRITDTQYF
TRBV20-1	TRBJ2-3	NA	NA	TGCAGTGCTAGAGATGCCCGGCGGCCTAGCACAGATACGCAGTATTTT	CSARDARRPSTDTQYF
TRBV30	TRBJ1-1	TRBD1	NA	TGTGCCTGGAGTTCAGGGGGGACTGAAGCTTTCTTT	CAWSSGGTEAFF
TRBV6-6	TRBJ1-5	NA	NA	TGTGCCAGCAGTTACCCCGGGACGGATAGCAATCAGCCCCAGCATTTT	CASSYPGTDSNQPQHF
TRBV5-1	TRBJ1-1	TRBD1	few	TGCGCCAGCAGCTTGGGGGACAGGCTGAACACTGAAGCTTTCTTT	CASSLGDRLNTEAFF
TRBV5-1	TRBJ2-7	NA	NA	TGCGCCAGCAGCCGTCGTACGGGGGACCACGAGCAGTACTTC	CASSRRTGDHEQYF
TRBV12-3/TRBV12-4	TRBJ1-2	TRBD1	NA	TGTGCCAGCAGTTTAGGAGGGTTGGGGACAGCCTATGGCTACACCTTC	CASSLGGLGTAYGYTF
TRBV4-1	TRBJ2-3	NA	few	TGCGCCAGCAGCCAAGAAGGGACGGGCGGAGGTCCAATCACAGATACGCAGTATTTT	CASSQEGTGGGPITDTQYF
TRBV5-1	TRBJ2-7	TRBD1	few	TGCGCCAGCAGCGATCAGACAGGGGGCGGCTACGAGCAGTACTTC	CASSDQTGGGYEQYF
TRBV6-5	TRBJ1-1	NA	few	TGTGCCAGCAGTCCCCCGGGTTCGGGGGCAAGTACTGAAGCTTTCTTT	CASSPPGSGASTEAFF
TRBV9	TRBJ2-2	TRBD2	NA	TGTGCCAGCAGCCCGACACCGGGACTAGCGGTCTTAAGTAACACCGGGGAGCTGTTTTTT	CASSPTPGLAVLSNTGELFF
TRBV7-6	TRBJ2-7	TRBD1	NA	TGTGCCAGCAGCTTAAACAGGGGTTACGAGCAGTACTTC	CASSLNRGYEQYF
TRBV3-1	TRBJ2-2	NA	once	TGTGCCAGCAGCCCCCGGACAGAAAACAGTATTCGGCTGTTTTTT	CASSPRTENSIRLFF
TRBV7-9	TRBJ2-1	TRBD2	few	TGTGCCAGCAGCTTAATCGGAGCGGGATCAGTCGATGAGCAGTTCTTC	CASSLIGAGSVDEQFF
TRBV20-1	TRBJ2-1	TRBD1	few	TGCAGTGCTAGGGCAAGGGACAGGGGCACCAATGAGCAGTTCTTC	CSARARDRGTNEQFF
TRBV5-1	TRBJ1-1	NA	few	TGCGCCAGCAGCTTGGGTAGTGGGTGGGCTTTCTTT	CASSLGSGWAFF
TRBV10-3	TRBJ1-5	TRBD1	NA	TGTGCCATCAGCCCCGGACAGGGAGGCAATCAGCCCCAGCATTTT	CAISPGQGGNQPQHF
TRBV3-1	TRBJ2-3	NA	NA	TGTGCCAGCAGCCAAGACCCCGCAGTAGATACGCAGTATTTT	CASSQDPAVDTQYF
TRBV20-1	TRBJ1-5	TRBD1	few	TGCAGTGCTAGTGGGACAGAATTTTTCGGGCCATACAATCAGCCCCAGCATTTT	CSASGTEFFGPYNQPQHF
TRBV5-1	TRBJ1-1	NA	few	TGCGCCAGCAGCCAGAACACCGGAACCACTGAAGCTTTCTTT	CASSQNTGTTEAFF
TRBV14	TRBJ2-1	NA	NA	TGTGCCAGCAGCCAAGCGCGAGGATACAATGAGCAGTTCTTC	CASSQARGYNEQFF
TRBV6-6	TRBJ1-6	TRBD1	NA	TGTGCCAGCGGAGACAGGGCCAATTCACCCCTCCACTTT	CASGDRANSPLHF